The present entry profiles one T cell receptor (beta chain) with its context. These data come from a study of control samples from healthy donors and cancer patients. Assay used: immunoSEQ multiplex PCR; TCRdb lists only in-frame clones, some missing. Of some 80,000 clones in the sample, roughly 91% were seen once. CDR1 is SQVTM and CDR2 is ANQGSEA in the germline V gene. The CDR3 is 13 amino acids. V trimming: 7 bases; J trimming: 5 bases; junction bases outside the gene matches: 8. The chain has TRBV29-1 and TRBJ2-3; 8 positions agree with TRBD1. The receptor's source is a man between 50 and 59 years old in good health. What was sequenced was blood. In DNA form, the CDR3 reads TGCAGCGCACCGACAGGGGCGGGAGATACGCAGTATTTT. Translation gives CSAPTGAGDTQYF.